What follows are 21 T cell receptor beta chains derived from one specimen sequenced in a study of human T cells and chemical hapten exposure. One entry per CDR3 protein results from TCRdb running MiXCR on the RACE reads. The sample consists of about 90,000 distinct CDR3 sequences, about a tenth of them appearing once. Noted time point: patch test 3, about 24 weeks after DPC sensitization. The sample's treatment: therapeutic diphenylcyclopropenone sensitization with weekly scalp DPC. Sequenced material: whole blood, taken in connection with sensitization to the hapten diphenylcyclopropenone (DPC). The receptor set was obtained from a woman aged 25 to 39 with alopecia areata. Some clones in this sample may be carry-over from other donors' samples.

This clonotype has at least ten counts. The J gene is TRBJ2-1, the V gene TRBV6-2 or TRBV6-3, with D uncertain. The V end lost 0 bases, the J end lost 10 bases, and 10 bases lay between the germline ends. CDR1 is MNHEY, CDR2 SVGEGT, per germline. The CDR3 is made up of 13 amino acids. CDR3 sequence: CASSYSFGGEQFF. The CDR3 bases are TGTGCCAGCAGTTACTCGTTTGGCGGAGAGCAGTTCTTC.

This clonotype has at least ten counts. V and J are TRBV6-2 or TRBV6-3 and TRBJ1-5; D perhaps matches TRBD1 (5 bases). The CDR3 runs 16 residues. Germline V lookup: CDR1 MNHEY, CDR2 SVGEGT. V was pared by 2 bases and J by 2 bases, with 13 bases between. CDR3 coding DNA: TGTGCCAGCAGTTACGGGGGGGGAATGCGCAATCAGCCCCAGCATTTT. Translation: CASSYGGGMRNQPQHF.

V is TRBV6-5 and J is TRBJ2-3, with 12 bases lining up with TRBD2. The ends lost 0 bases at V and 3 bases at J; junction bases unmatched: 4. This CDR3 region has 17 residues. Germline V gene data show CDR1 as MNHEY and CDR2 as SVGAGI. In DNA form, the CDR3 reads TGTGCCAGCAGTTACTCTCGACTAGCGGGGGAGACAGATACGCAGTATTTT. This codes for CASSYSRLAGETDTQYF.

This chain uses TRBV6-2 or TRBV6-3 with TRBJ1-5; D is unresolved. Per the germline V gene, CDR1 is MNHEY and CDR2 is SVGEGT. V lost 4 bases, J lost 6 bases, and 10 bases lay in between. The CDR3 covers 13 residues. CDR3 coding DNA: TGTGCCAGCAGTTCAGACTACCGTCAGCCCCAGCATTTT. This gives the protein CASSSDYRQPQHF.

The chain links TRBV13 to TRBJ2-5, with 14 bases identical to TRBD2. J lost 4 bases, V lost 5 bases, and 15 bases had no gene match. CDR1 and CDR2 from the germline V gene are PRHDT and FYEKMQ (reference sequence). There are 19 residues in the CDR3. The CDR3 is CASSIAGTSGGLYRETQYF. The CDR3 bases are TGTGCCAGCAGCATCGCCGGGACTAGCGGGGGCCTCTACAGAGAGACCCAGTACTTC.

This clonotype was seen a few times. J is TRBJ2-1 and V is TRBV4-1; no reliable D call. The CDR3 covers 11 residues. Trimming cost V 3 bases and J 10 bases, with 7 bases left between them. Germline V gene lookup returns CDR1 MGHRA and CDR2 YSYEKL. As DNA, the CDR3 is TGCGCCAGCAGCCAGGTAGGGGAGCAGTTCTTC. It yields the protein CASSQVGEQFF.

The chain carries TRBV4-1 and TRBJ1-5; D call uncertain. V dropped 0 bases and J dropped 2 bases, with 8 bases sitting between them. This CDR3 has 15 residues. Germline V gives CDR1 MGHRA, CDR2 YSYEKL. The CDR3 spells CASSQEQLGNQPQHF. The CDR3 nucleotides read TGCGCCAGCAGCCAAGAACAGCTGGGCAATCAGCCCCAGCATTTT.

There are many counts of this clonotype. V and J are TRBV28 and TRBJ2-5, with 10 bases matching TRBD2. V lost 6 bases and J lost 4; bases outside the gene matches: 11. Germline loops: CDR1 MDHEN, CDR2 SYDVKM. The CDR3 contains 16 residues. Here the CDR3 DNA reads TGTGCCAGCAGCCCCGCAGAAGCGGGAGGGGGAGAGACCCAGTACTTC. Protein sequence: CASSPAEAGGGETQYF.

CDR3 nucleotides: TGTGCCAGCAGCCCGGGACAGGTGAACACCGGGGAGCTGTTTTTT. It codes for CASSPGQVNTGELFF. The gene calls are TRBV7-9 and TRBJ2-2; 8 bases are shared with TRBD1. Trimming removed 5 bases from V and 1 base from J; junction bases left unmatched: 3. This CDR3 is 15 amino acids long. Germline V lookup: CDR1 SEHNR, CDR2 FQNEAQ (reference sequence). The full variable domain, completed using reference TRBV7-9 and TRBJ2-2, is DTGVSQNPRHKITKRGQNVTFRCDPISEHNRLYWYRQTLGQGPEFLTYFQNEAQLEKSRLLSDRFSAERPKGSFSTLEIQRTEQGDSAMYLCASSPGQVNTGELFFGEGSRLTVL.

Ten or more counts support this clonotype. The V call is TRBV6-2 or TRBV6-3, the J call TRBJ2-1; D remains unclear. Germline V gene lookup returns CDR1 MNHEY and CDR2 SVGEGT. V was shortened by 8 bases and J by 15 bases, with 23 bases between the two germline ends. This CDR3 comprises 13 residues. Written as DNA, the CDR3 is TGTGCCAGCGTGAAGAGAGCGCGAAAAAACGCGTTCTTC. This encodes CASVKRARKNAFF.

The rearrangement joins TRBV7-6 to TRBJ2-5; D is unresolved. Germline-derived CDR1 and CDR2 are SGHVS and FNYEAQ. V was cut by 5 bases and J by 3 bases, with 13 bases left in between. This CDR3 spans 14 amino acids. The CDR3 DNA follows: TGTGCCAGCAGCAGGGCTCGAGCTAAAGAGACCCAGTACTTC. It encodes CASSRARAKETQYF.

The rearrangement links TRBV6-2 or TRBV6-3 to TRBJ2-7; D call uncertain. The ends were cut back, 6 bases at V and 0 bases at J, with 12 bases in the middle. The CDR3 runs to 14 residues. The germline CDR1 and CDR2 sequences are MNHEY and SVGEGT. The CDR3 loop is CASSLSGGSYEQYF. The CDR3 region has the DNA TGTGCCAGCAGCCTCTCGGGCGGCTCCTACGAGCAGTACTTC.

CDR3 residues: CASSVVDGGSDYGYTF. The DNA for the CDR3 is TGTGCCAGCAGCGTAGTGGATGGGGGCAGCGACTATGGCTACACCTTC. J is TRBJ1-2 and V is TRBV9; a possible D gene is TRBD1 (6 bases). V dropped 0 bases and J dropped 3 bases, with 15 bases sitting between them. Germline V gene sequence: CDR1 SGDLS, CDR2 YYNGEE. CDR3 length equals 16 residues.

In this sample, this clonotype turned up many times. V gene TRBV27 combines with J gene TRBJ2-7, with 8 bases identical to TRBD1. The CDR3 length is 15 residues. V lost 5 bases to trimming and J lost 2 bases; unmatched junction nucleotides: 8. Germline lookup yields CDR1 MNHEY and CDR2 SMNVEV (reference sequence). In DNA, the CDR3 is TGTGCCAGCAGTCTGACAGGGGTTGGCCCCTACGAGCAGTACGTC. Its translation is CASSLTGVGPYEQYV.

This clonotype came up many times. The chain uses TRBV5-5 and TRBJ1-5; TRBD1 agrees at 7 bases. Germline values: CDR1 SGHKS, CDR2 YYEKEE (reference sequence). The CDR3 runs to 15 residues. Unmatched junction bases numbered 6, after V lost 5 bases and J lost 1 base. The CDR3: CASSRGGRSNQPQHF. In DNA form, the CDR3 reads TGTGCCAGCAGTCGAGGGGGCCGGAGCAATCAGCCCCAGCATTTT.

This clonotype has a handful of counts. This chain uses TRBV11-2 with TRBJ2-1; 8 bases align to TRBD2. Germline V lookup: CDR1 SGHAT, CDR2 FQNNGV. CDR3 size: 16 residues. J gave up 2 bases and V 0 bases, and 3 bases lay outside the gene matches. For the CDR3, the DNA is TGTGCCAGCAGCTTAGAACTAGCGGAGCCCTACAATGAGCAGTTCTTC. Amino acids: CASSLELAEPYNEQFF.

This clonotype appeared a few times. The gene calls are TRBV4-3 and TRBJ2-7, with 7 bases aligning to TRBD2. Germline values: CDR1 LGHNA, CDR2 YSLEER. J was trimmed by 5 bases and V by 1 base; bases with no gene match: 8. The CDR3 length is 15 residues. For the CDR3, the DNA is TGCGCCAGCAGCCAAGTAGGCGGGAGCGTGAACGAGCAGTACTTC. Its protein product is CASSQVGGSVNEQYF.

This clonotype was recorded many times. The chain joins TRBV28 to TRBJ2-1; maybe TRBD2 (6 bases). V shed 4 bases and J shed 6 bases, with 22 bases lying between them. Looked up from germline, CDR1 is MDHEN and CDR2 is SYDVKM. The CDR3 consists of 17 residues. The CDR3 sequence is CASSWSGARRTANEQFF. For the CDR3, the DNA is TGTGCCAGCAGTTGGTCGGGAGCCCGCCGTACGGCCAATGAGCAGTTCTTC.

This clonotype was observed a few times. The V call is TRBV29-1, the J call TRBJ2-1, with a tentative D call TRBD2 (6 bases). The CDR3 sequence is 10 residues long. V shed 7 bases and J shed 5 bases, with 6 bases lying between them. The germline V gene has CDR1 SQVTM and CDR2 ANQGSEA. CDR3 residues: CSAGDNEQFF. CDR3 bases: TGCAGCGCGGGAGACAATGAGCAGTTCTTC.

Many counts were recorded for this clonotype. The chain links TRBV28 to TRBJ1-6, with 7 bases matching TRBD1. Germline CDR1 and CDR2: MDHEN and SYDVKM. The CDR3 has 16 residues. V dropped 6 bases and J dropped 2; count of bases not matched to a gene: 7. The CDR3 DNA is TGTGCCAGCAGCACCGCAACAGGGGCCTATAATTCACCCCTCCACTTT. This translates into CASSTATGAYNSPLHF.

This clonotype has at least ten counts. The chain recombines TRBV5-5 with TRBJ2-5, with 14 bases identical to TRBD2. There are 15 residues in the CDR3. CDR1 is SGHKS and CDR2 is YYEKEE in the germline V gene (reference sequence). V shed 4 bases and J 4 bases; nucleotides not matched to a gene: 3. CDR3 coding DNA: TGTGCCAGCAGCATGGGACTAGCGGGGGTAGAGACCCAGTACTTC. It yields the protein CASSMGLAGVETQYF.